This TCR beta chain came from a study of T cells after yellow fever vaccination. The CDR3 contains 14 residues. Germline values: CDR1 MNHEY, CDR2 SVGAGI. V was cut by 3 bases and J by 2 bases, with 7 bases left in between. A universal primer site and UMIs were added as TCR cDNA was made by 5'RACE template switching. TCRdb recomputed calls from the 5' RACE reads with MiXCR, one row per CDR3 protein. Of some 320,000 distinct CDR3 sequences listed, over 8.5% are singletons. This clonotype was seen more than once but under ten times. What it binds is unknown. Study conclusions and caveats: Most primary-vaccination clones reappeared after the booster (approximately 97% CD4, roughly 88% CD8).

The rearrangement uses TRBV6-5 and TRBJ2-2, with D hard to call. Material: CD4+ T cells sorted from PBMCs, obtained 45 days after the yellow fever booster vaccination. This TCR derives from a man in his late teens or twenties who received the YFV17D yellow fever vaccine. The CDR3 bases are TGTGCCAGCAGTTATTGGATAAACACCGGGGAGCTGTTTTTT. Encoded protein: CASSYWINTGELFF.